The count of the clone carrying this TCR beta chain is one. The antigen is undetermined. Germline V gene data show CDR1 as KGHSH and CDR2 as LQKENI. The ends were cut back, 3 bases at V and 4 bases at J, with 18 bases in the middle. This CDR3 comprises 16 residues. TCRdb re-called the reads with MiXCR, one entry per CDR3 protein. Here the sample spans fewer than 300,000 distinct CDR3 sequences, roughly a quarter being singletons. The data were obtained in a study of T cell repertoires in cytomegalovirus infection. Overall study: Matching HLA type, along with CMV infection, was indicated by public TCR beta signatures. General study results and limits: HLA-C-restricted CMV-specific TCR beta clonotypes were dominant in the ex vivo response.

This receptor was obtained from a human donor in good health (CMV status not recorded). Some clones in this sample may be carry-over from other donors' samples. The genes are TRBV18 and TRBJ1-1; D is unresolved. Sequencing was performed on PBMCs. The CDR3, as DNA: TGTGCCAGCTCACCTACCAAGACACATAAGGGCACTGAAGCTTTCTTT. It yields the protein CASSPTKTHKGTEAFF.